One and the same sample provided the 29 T cell receptor beta chains below, sequenced in a study of beta chain features in type 1 diabetes. The study reverse transcribed the entire isolated RNA, so it sequenced expressed TCRB transcripts. Only in-frame clones appear in the TCRdb table, and some are missing; sequencing was by immunoSEQ multiplex PCR. In the table there are over 150,000 clones, 6.5% to 8.5% of which are singletons. What these receptors recognize is not known. Study-level findings and limits: Among all four CD4+ subsets, Type 1 diabetes patients had TCRB CDR3s that were moderately but significantly shorter.

Sequencing input: central memory CD4+ T cells from blood. All receptors derive from a young woman with type 1 diabetes.

This clone came up a few times. The chain recombines TRBV18 with TRBJ1-2; 7 bases map to TRBD1. The CDR3 is 16 amino acids. Germline V lookup: CDR1 KGHSH, CDR2 LQKENI. Trimming took 2 bases from V and 8 from J; bases not matched to a gene: 14. CDR3: CASSPGAYGTENGYTF. DNA for the CDR3: TGTGCCAGCTCACCAGGAGCATACGGGACAGAAAACGGCTACACCTTC.

This clone was seen ten or more times. The chain joins TRBV10-3 to TRBJ1-2, with D tentatively TRBD1 (6 bases). The germline V gene encodes CDR1 ENHRY and CDR2 SYGVKD. V dropped 10 bases and J dropped 6 bases, with 27 bases sitting between them. The CDR3 has 16 residues. The CDR3 loop reads CATMNYVQGGLNGYTF. In DNA form, the CDR3 reads TGTGCCACCATGAACTACGTACAGGGCGGACTCAATGGCTACACCTTC.

Only a few counts were recorded for this clone. The gene calls are TRBV18 and TRBJ2-1; D perhaps matches TRBD1 (6 bases). This CDR3 is built from 14 residues. Germline CDR1 reads KGHSH; CDR2 reads LQKENI. Between the trimmed V and J ends, which lost 5 bases and 2 bases, there was a span of 10 bases. CDR3 loop: CASSKTGTYNEQFF. The CDR3 DNA follows: TGTGCCAGCTCAAAAACAGGGACCTACAATGAGCAGTTCTTC.

There are a few counts of this clone. The chain has TRBV19 and TRBJ1-1; 9 nucleotides align to TRBD1. This CDR3 spans 14 amino acids. Losses at the gene ends were 5 bases for V and 1 base for J; bases not matched to a gene: 2. CDR1 is LNHDA and CDR2 is SQIVND in the germline V gene (reference sequence). The CDR3 region is CASSAGQGNTEAFF. The CDR3 nucleotides read TGTGCCAGTAGTGCGGGACAGGGGAACACTGAAGCTTTCTTT.

The genes are TRBV6-5 and TRBJ2-7; 9 bases map to TRBD2. This CDR3 is 14 amino acids long. The junction had 8 bases not matched to a gene; V was cut back by 4 bases and J by 7 bases. Germline lookup yields CDR1 MNHEY and CDR2 SVGAGI. The CDR3 reads CASSFGSGSREQYF. The CDR3 DNA reads TGTGCCAGCAGTTTCGGTAGCGGGAGTCGGGAGCAGTACTTC.

The rearrangement uses TRBV28 and TRBJ2-1, with 7 positions matching TRBD2. The CDR3 covers 14 residues. Trimming at V came to 6 bases and at J to 7 bases, leaving 9 bases not matched to a gene. The germline V gene has CDR1 MDHEN and CDR2 SYDVKM. The CDR3 DNA is TGTGCCAGCAGGAGACTAGCCGGTCAGAATGAGCAGTTCTTC. This gives the protein CASRRLAGQNEQFF.

CDR3 sequence reads: CASSPGLHGYTF. CDR3 bases: TGTGCCAGCAGCCCGGGGTTGCATGGCTACACCTTC. This chain links TRBV5-6 with TRBJ1-2; D gene unclear. CDR3 length: 12 residues. Germline-derived CDR1 and CDR2 are SGHDT and YYEEEE. V lost 4 bases to trimming and J lost 6 bases, with 10 bases between them.

The chain carries TRBV25-1 and TRBJ2-2, with 8 bases aligning to TRBD1. There are 13 residues in the CDR3. Germline lookup yields CDR1 MGHDK and CDR2 SYGVNS. V lost 4 bases and J lost 7; bases outside the gene matches: 2. The CDR3: CASSGTGFGELFF. DNA of the CDR3: TGTGCCAGCAGTGGGACAGGGTTCGGGGAGCTGTTTTTT.

In its sample, this clone was seen many times. The chain uses TRBV7-2 and TRBJ2-5; TRBD1 matches 11 bases. V was clipped by 5 bases and J by 5 bases; unmatched bases: 7. The CDR3 covers 15 residues. Germline lookup yields CDR1 SGHTA and CDR2 FQGNSA. CDR3 region: CASSTRTGGPETQYF. CDR3 in DNA: TGTGCCAGCAGCACGAGGACAGGGGGCCCGGAGACCCAGTACTTC.

The chain uses TRBV25-1 and TRBJ2-1, with TRBD1 as a possible D gene (6 bases). Germline lookup yields CDR1 MGHDK and CDR2 SYGVNS. The V gene lost 4 bases and the J gene lost 10 bases, with 23 bases spanning the gap. The CDR3 length is 16 residues. CDR3 protein: CASSGTSSSLGAEQFF. The CDR3 DNA reads TGTGCCAGCAGTGGGACATCCTCATCGTTGGGGGCCGAGCAGTTCTTC.

This clone was seen a few times. The rearrangement joins TRBV5-6 to TRBJ2-5; TRBD2 matches at 8 bases. Germline-derived CDR1 and CDR2 are SGHDT and YYEEEE. There are 14 residues in the CDR3. Losses at the gene ends were 3 bases for V and 9 bases for J; bases not matched to a gene: 10. CDR3 bases: TGTGCCAGCAGCTCTCAGCGGGGGCTGGGGGCCCAGTACTTC. Translated: CASSSQRGLGAQYF.

This chain links TRBV5-4 with TRBJ1-1, with D tentatively TRBD1 (5 bases). From germline, CDR1 is SGHNT and CDR2 YYREEE (reference sequence). The length of the CDR3 is 15 residues. The V gene lost 3 bases and the J gene lost 2 bases, with 14 bases spanning the gap. In nucleotides, the CDR3 is TGTGCCAGCAGCTCCGGCGCTCAGGGAAACACTGAAGCTTTCTTT. This sequence encodes CASSSGAQGNTEAFF.

The chain carries TRBV5-1 and TRBJ2-3; a weak D match, TRBD2 (5 bases). V gave up 2 bases and J gave up 4 bases, with 11 bases separating them. CDR1 is SGHRS, CDR2 YFSETQ, per germline. The CDR3 runs to 14 residues. CDR3 nucleotide sequence: TGCGCCAGCAGCTTCTCGCGGGCCGCAGATACGCAGTATTTT. Amino acid sequence: CASSFSRAADTQYF.

This clone was found a few times. V is TRBV7-2 and J is TRBJ1-2, with D perhaps TRBD1 (6 bases). The CDR3 spans 14 residues. Trimming shortened V by 4 bases and J by 2 bases, and 11 bases separated the two germline ends. The germline CDR1 and CDR2 sequences are SGHTA and FQGNSA. DNA of the CDR3: TGTGCCAGCAGCTCACAGGGAGGGAACTATGGCTACACCTTC. Amino acid sequence: CASSSQGGNYGYTF.

In DNA form, the CDR3 reads TGTGCCAGCAGCTTGGGGCCCCCGGGACAGGGCTCGGGGGAGCAGTACTTC. It yields the protein CASSLGPPGQGSGEQYF. The rearrangement uses TRBV5-6 and TRBJ2-7; 9 bases align to TRBD1. CDR1 is SGHDT, CDR2 YYEEEE, per germline. V was pared by 0 bases and J by 7 bases, with 14 bases of the junction left unmatched. The length of the CDR3 is 17 residues. The whole variable domain, filled in from reference TRBV5-6 and TRBJ2-7, reads DAGVTQSPTHLIKTRGQQVTLRCSPKSGHDTVSWYQQALGQGPQFIFQYYEEEERQRGNFPDRFSGHQFPNYSSELNVNALLLGDSALYLCASSLGPPGQGSGEQYFGPGTRLTVT.

The rearrangement uses TRBV7-2 and TRBJ1-2, with D possibly TRBD1 on 5 matching bases. V dropped 3 bases and J dropped 2 bases, with 7 bases sitting between them. The V gene's germline CDR1 is SGHTA and CDR2 FQGNSA. The CDR3 runs 13 residues. The CDR3 sequence is CASSFDSNYGYTF. In DNA, the CDR3 is TGTGCCAGCAGCTTCGACAGCAACTATGGCTACACCTTC.

The chain carries TRBV9 and TRBJ2-6, with D possibly being TRBD1 (5 bases). Germline V gives CDR1 SGDLS, CDR2 YYNGEE. V was pared by 0 bases and J by 2 bases, with 18 bases between. The CDR3 covers 19 residues. For the CDR3, the DNA is TGTGCCAGCAGCGTAGCTAGAGGACCAGGGTCGGCTGGGGCCAACGTCCTGACTTTC. Translation gives CASSVARGPGSAGANVLTF.

The chain has TRBV7-2 and TRBJ1-1; D call uncertain. With 3 bases removed from V and 6 bases from J, the gap between germline ends came to 8 bases. The CDR3 length is 12 residues. Germline V lookup: CDR1 SGHTA, CDR2 FQGNSA. The CDR3 sequence is CASSFQHAEAFF. The CDR3 DNA sequence: TGTGCCAGCAGCTTTCAACACGCTGAAGCTTTCTTT. The full variable domain, rest sourced from reference TRBV7-2 and TRBJ1-1, is GAGVSQSPSNKVTEKGKDVELRCDPISGHTALYWYRQSLGQGLEFLIYFQGNSAPDKSGLPSDRFSAERTGGSVSTLTIQRTQQEDSAVYLCASSFQHAEAFFGQGTRLTVV.

This clone came up a few times. The rearrangement uses TRBV23-1 and TRBJ1-2; D uncertain. TRBV23-1 is an open reading frame, and its role is uncertain. V gave up 0 bases and J gave up 9 bases, with 11 bases separating them. The CDR3 runs to 13 residues. CDR3 sequence reads: CASSQSGWSSYTF. In nucleotides, the CDR3 is TGCGCCAGCAGTCAATCCGGGTGGAGCAGCTACACCTTC.

The chain employs TRBV7-2 and TRBJ2-1; perhaps TRBD1 as D (5 bases). The CDR3 loop spans 16 amino acids. Germline CDR1 reads SGHTA; CDR2 reads FQGNSA. Trimming shortened V by 4 bases and J by 0 bases, and 13 bases separated the two germline ends. For the CDR3, the DNA is TGTGCCAGCAGCTACCTGACAGTCAGCTCCTACAATGAGCAGTTCTTC. It specifies CASSYLTVSSYNEQFF.

The CDR3 coding sequence is TGTGCCAGCAGCCCCCGGGTCGGAACCTCTAACTATGGCTACACCTTC. Encoded protein: CASSPRVGTSNYGYTF. This rearrangement joins TRBV7-2 to TRBJ1-2; D not resolved. The CDR3 is made up of 16 amino acids. Germline CDR1 and CDR2: SGHTA and FQGNSA. Trimming pared 5 bases from V and 0 bases from J, leaving 16 bases between.

This clone came up a few times. The V gene is TRBV4-3, the J gene TRBJ2-1; D not resolved. This CDR3 has 16 residues. CDR1 is LGHNA, CDR2 YSLEER, per germline. V was trimmed by 0 bases and J by 2 bases, leaving 11 bases between them. CDR3 bases: TGCGCCAGCAGCCAAGATCCTGAACTTCCCTACAATGAGCAGTTCTTC. It specifies CASSQDPELPYNEQFF.

The CDR3 DNA follows: TGTGCCAGCTCACCACTAGCGGGAGGGGACGGTACGCAGTATTTT. Translated: CASSPLAGGDGTQYF. V is TRBV18 and J is TRBJ2-3, with 11 bases lining up with TRBD2. CDR3 size: 15 residues. The trim removed 1 base at V and 8 bases at J, leaving 5 bases unmatched. Germline loops: CDR1 KGHSH, CDR2 LQKENI.

Only a few counts were recorded for this clone. For the CDR3, the DNA is TGCAGCGTTGATACGGGCCAAGAGACCCAGTACTTC. Translated: CSVDTGQETQYF. The chain links TRBV29-1 to TRBJ2-5; no firm D call. The V end lost 3 bases, the J end lost 1 base, and 6 bases lay between the germline ends. There are 12 residues in the CDR3. The V gene's germline CDR1 is SQVTM and CDR2 ANQGSEA.

The genes are TRBV6-5 and TRBJ2-7; 10 bases align to TRBD2. The CDR3 runs 15 residues. V shed 6 bases and J 0 bases; nucleotides not matched to a gene: 5. In germline, CDR1 is MNHEY, CDR2 SVGAGI. This CDR3 reads CASRPSSGSSYEQYF. As DNA, the CDR3 is TGTGCCAGCAGACCCTCTAGCGGGAGCTCCTACGAGCAGTACTTC.

The CDR3 reads CASRLPGGEQYF. The CDR3 coding sequence is TGTGCCAGCAGACTCCCGGGGGGCGAGCAGTACTTC. The rearrangement uses TRBV7-6 and TRBJ2-7, with 7 bases fitting TRBD2. CDR1 and CDR2 (germline): SGHVS, FNYEAQ. This CDR3 region has 12 residues. V dropped 6 bases and J dropped 6; count of bases not matched to a gene: 5.

The CDR3 reads CASSSTGNSNQPQHF. The CDR3 nucleotides are TGTGCCAGCAGCTCGACAGGAAATAGCAATCAGCCCCAGCATTTT. This chain links TRBV7-9 with TRBJ1-5; TRBD1 is a possible D gene (6 bases). This CDR3 has 15 residues. The germline V gene has CDR1 SEHNR and CDR2 FQNEAQ (reference sequence). V was cut by 4 bases and J by 0 bases, with 10 bases left in between.

This clone has more than one count but fewer than ten. V gene TRBV10-3 combines with J gene TRBJ1-2; a weak D match, TRBD1 (5 bases). The CDR3 has 14 amino acids. V was pared by 2 bases and J by 3 bases, with 10 bases between. In germline, CDR1 is ENHRY, CDR2 SYGVKD. DNA of the CDR3: TGTGCCATCAGTGAGGAGACAGTTTACTATGGCTACACCTTC. This encodes CAISEETVYYGYTF.

The V call is TRBV7-9, the J call TRBJ1-3, with D possibly matching TRBD1 (6 bases). The CDR3 has 14 residues. V gave up 3 bases and J gave up 8 bases, with 14 bases separating them. Germline loops: CDR1 SEHNR, CDR2 FQNEAQ (reference sequence). CDR3 amino acids: CASSLEQGFDTIYF. CDR3 nucleotides: TGTGCCAGCAGCTTGGAGCAGGGGTTTGACACCATATATTTT.